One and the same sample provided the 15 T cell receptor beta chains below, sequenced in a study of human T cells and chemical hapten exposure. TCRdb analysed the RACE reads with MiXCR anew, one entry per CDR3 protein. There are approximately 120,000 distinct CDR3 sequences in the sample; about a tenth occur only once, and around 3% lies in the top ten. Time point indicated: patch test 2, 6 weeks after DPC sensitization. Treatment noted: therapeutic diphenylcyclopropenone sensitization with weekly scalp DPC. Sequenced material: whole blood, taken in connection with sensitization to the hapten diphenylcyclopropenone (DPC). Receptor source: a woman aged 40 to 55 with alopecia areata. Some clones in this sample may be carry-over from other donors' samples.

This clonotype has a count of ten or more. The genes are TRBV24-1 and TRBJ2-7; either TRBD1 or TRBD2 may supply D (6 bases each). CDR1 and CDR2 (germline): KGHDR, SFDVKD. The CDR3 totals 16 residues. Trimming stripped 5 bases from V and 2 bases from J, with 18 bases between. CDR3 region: CATSAPGAQGTYEQYF. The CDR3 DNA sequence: TGTGCCACCAGTGCCCCGGGGGCCCAGGGGACCTACGAGCAGTACTTC.

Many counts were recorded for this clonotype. This CDR3 reads CASSPQGSGGSYNEQFF. CDR3 in DNA: TGTGCCAGCAGCCCCCAGGGCTCGGGGGGTAGCTACAATGAGCAGTTCTTC. The chain uses TRBV7-2 and TRBJ2-1; 7 bases match TRBD2. With 5 bases clipped from V and 3 bases from J, the junction kept 13 bases outside the gene matches. Per the germline V gene, CDR1 is SGHTA and CDR2 is FQGNSA. The CDR3 has 17 residues.

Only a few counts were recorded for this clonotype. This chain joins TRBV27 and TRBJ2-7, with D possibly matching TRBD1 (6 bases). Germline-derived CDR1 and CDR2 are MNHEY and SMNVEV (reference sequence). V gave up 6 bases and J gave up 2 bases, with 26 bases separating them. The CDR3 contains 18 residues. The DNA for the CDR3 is TGTGCCAGCAGCCGTAAGGGGGTTTCCGGGACACTCACCTACGAGCAGTACTTC. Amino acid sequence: CASSRKGVSGTLTYEQYF.

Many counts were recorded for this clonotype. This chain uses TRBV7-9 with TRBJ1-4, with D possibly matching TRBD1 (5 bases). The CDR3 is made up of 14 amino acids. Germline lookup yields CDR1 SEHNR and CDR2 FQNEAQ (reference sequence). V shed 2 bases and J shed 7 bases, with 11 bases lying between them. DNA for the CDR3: TGTGCCAGCAGCTTATCCCGCGGGGCTGAAAAACTGTTTTTT. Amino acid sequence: CASSLSRGAEKLFF.

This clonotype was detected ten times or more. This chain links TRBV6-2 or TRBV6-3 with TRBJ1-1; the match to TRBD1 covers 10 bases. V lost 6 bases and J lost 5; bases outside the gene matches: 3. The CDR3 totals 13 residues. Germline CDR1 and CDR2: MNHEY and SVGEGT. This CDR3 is CASSRDRGTEAFF. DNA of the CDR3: TGTGCCAGCAGCCGGGACAGGGGAACTGAAGCTTTCTTT.

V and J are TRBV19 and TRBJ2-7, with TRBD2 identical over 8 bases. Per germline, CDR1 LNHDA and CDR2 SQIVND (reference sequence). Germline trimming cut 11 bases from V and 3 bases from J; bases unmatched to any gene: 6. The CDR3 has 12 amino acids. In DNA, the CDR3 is TGTGCCTCGGGGGGGTTGAGCTACGAGCAGTACTTC. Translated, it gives CASGGLSYEQYF.

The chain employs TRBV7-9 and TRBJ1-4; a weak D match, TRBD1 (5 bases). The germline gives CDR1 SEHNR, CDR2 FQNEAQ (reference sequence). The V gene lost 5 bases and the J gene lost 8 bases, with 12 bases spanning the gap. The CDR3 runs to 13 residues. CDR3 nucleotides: TGTGCCAGCAGCCGAGCGGGGGAGGAAAAACTGTTTTTT. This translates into CASSRAGEEKLFF.

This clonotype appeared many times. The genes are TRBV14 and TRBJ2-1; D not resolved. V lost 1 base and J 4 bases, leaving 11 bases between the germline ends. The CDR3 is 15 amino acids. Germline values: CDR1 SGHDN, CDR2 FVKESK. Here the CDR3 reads CASSQVRRAYNEQFF. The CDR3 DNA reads TGTGCCAGCAGCCAAGTACGAAGGGCGTACAATGAGCAGTTCTTC.

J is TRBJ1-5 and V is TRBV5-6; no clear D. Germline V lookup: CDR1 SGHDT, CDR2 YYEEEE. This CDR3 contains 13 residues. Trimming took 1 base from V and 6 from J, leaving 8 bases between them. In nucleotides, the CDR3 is TGTGCCAGCAGCTTGACCCTGGGTCAGCCCCAGCATTTT. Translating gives CASSLTLGQPQHF.

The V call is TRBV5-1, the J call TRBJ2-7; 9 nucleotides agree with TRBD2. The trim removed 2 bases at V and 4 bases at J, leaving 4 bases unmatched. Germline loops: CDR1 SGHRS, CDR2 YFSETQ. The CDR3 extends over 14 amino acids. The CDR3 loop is CASSFGLAGYEQYF. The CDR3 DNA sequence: TGCGCCAGCAGCTTCGGGCTAGCGGGGTACGAGCAGTACTTC.

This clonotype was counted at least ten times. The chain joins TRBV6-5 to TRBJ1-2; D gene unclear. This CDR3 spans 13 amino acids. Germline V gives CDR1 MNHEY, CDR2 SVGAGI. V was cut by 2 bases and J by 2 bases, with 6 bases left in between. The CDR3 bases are TGTGCCAGCAGTTACGCCCAGAACTATGGCTACACCTTC. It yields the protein CASSYAQNYGYTF.

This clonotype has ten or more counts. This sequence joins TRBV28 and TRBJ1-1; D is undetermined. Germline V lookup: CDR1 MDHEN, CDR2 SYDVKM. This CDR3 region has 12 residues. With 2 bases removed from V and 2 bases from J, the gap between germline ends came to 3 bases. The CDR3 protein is CASSLINTEAFF. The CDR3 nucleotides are TGTGCCAGCAGTTTAATTAACACTGAAGCTTTCTTT.

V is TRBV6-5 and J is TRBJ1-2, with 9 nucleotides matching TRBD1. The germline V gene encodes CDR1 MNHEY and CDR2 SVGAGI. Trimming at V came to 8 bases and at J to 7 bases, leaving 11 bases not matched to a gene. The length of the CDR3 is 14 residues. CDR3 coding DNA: TGTGCCAGCCACCCACAGGGGGCGGATCGTGGCTACACCTTC. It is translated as CASHPQGADRGYTF.

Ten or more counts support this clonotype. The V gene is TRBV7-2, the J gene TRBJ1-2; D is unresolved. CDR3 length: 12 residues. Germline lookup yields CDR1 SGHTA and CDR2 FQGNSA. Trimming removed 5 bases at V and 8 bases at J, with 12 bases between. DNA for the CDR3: TGTGCCAGCAGCGAAAACACGATAGGCTACACCTTC. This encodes CASSENTIGYTF.

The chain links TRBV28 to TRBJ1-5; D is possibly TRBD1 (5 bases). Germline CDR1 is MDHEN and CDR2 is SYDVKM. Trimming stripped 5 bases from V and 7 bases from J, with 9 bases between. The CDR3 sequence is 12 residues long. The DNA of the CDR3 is TGTGCCAGCAGTATCCCAGGGCAGCCCCAGCATTTT. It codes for CASSIPGQPQHF.